A selection of T cell receptor beta chains follows, all from one sample in a study of blood T cell repertoires in COVID-19. This table comes from immunoSEQ multiplex PCR, and its TCRdb copy is limited to in-frame clones, with some not included. Here the sample spans 400,000 to 450,000 clones, 80% to 95% being singletons. Sequenced input: PBMCs or T cells enriched from blood (not recorded which). The receptors stem from a man aged 18 to 30 who had recovered from COVID-19. CDR3s include the opening cysteine and the closing phenylalanine or tryptophan. D genes are given only for firm matches. Size values are once, few and many counts, or a class for expanded clones, and some rows have none.

v_call	clone_size	d_call	j_call	cdr3_aa	cdr3_nt
TRBV11-2	-	-	TRBJ2-5	CASSRMAGVAETQYF	TGTGCCAGCAGCCGCATGGCAGGGGTGGCAGAGACCCAGTACTTC
TRBV27	-	TRBD1	TRBJ1-2	CATWRGQGGLHYGYTF	TGTGCCACCTGGCGAGGGCAGGGGGGACTCCACTATGGCTACACCTTC
TRBV10-3	-	TRBD1	TRBJ1-1	CAIGDSPSEAFF	TGTGCCATCGGGGACAGCCCTTCTGAAGCTTTCTTT
TRBV9	-	-	TRBJ1-2	CASSVVLRGGHYGYTF	TGTGCCAGCAGCGTAGTACTTCGGGGAGGTCACTATGGCTACACCTTC
TRBV7-2	-	TRBD1	TRBJ2-4	CASSPRQGSAKNIQYF	TGTGCCAGCAGCCCGCGACAGGGATCGGCCAAAAACATTCAGTACTTC
TRBV6-5	-	-	TRBJ1-2	CASSLRGGIGGYTF	TGTGCCAGCAGCCTAAGGGGAGGAATCGGTGGCTACACCTTC
TRBV24-1	-	TRBD1	TRBJ1-2	CATSDGRQGPMAGYTF	TGTGCCACCAGTGATGGAAGACAGGGGCCCATGGCTGGCTACACCTTC
TRBV10-1	-	-	TRBJ1-1	CASSESPGQNTEAFF	TGCGCCAGCAGTGAGTCGCCCGGTCAGAACACTGAAGCTTTCTTT
TRBV20-1	-	-	TRBJ1-5	CSASFGQQNQPQHF	TGCAGTGCTAGTTTCGGACAGCAAAATCAGCCCCAGCATTTT
TRBV2	-	TRBD1	TRBJ1-6	CASRDREDSPLHF	TGTGCCAGCAGGGACAGGGAGGACTCACCCCTCCACTTT
TRBV27	-	TRBD1	TRBJ2-1	CASSSFPTDRGTVEQFF	TGTGCCAGCAGTTCCTTCCCGACTGACAGGGGGACAGTAGAGCAGTTCTTC
TRBV11-3	few	-	TRBJ2-3	CASSLTRATDTQYF	TGTGCCAGCAGCTTAACTAGGGCCACAGATACGCAGTATTTT
TRBV18	-	-	TRBJ1-1	CASSPPGRVNTEAFF	TGTGCCAGCTCACCCCCAGGGCGCGTGAACACTGAAGCTTTCTTT
TRBV15	-	TRBD2	TRBJ2-1	CATSSSPELAGHNEQFF	TGTGCCACCAGCAGCTCCCCCGAGCTAGCGGGGCACAATGAGCAGTTCTTC
TRBV18	-	-	TRBJ1-1	CASSPGGGAEAFF	TGTGCCAGCTCACCTGGTGGGGGGGCTGAAGCTTTCTTT
TRBV2	few	TRBD2	TRBJ2-1	CASSAGTSGSGSYNEQFF	TGTGCCAGCAGTGCTGGGACTAGCGGGAGTGGGTCCTACAATGAGCAGTTCTTC
TRBV7-8	-	TRBD1	TRBJ1-5	CASSEGQGSGQPQHF	TGTGCCAGCAGCGAGGGACAGGGCTCAGGTCAGCCCCAGCATTTT
TRBV12-3/TRBV12-4	-	TRBD2	TRBJ2-1	CASSSSGYNEQFF	TGTGCCAGCAGTTCTAGCGGCTACAATGAGCAGTTCTTC
TRBV2	-	TRBD1	TRBJ1-1	CASSENSGTGVEAFF	TGTGCCAGCAGTGAAAATTCAGGGACAGGGGTTGAAGCTTTCTTT
TRBV9	-	-	TRBJ1-3	CASSVAGAGNTIYF	TGTGCCAGCAGCGTAGCGGGAGCTGGAAACACCATATATTTT
TRBV9	-	-	TRBJ1-2	CASSAGTSYGYTF	TGTGCCAGCAGCGCGGGGACAAGCTATGGCTACACCTTC
TRBV4-1	-	TRBD2	TRBJ2-7	CASSQVHSAGTSYEQYF	TGCGCCAGCAGCCAAGTCCATTCAGCGGGGACTTCCTACGAGCAGTACTTC
TRBV27	-	TRBD2	TRBJ2-1	CASSLSGLAGNEQFF	TGTGCCAGCAGTTTATCTGGACTAGCTGGCAATGAGCAGTTCTTC
TRBV7-3	-	-	TRBJ1-2	CASSLGPGGSYTF	TGTGCCAGCAGCTTAGGACCTGGCGGGAGCTACACCTTC
TRBV28	few	TRBD2	TRBJ2-5	CASSPGTSGYWETQYF	TGTGCCAGCAGTCCCGGGACTAGCGGGTACTGGGAGACCCAGTACTTC
TRBV5-1	-	-	TRBJ1-1	CASSLWSVVNTEAFF	TGCGCCAGCAGCTTGTGGAGCGTGGTCAACACTGAAGCTTTCTTT
TRBV7-9	-	-	TRBJ1-2	CASSNIEGQGQGSYGYTF	TGTGCCAGCAGCAACATTGAGGGGCAGGGGCAGGGGTCCTATGGCTACACCTTC
TRBV12-5	once	-	TRBJ1-1	CASGLVPVGKVTEAFF	TGTGCTAGTGGTTTGGTACCCGTCGGGAAGGTCACTGAAGCTTTCTTT
TRBV2	-	TRBD1	TRBJ1-5	CASSSQGNQPQHF	TGTGCCAGCAGTTCACAGGGGAATCAGCCCCAGCATTTT
TRBV6-2/TRBV6-3	-	-	TRBJ2-5	CASSFDIPLAGETQYF	TGTGCCAGCAGTTTCGATATACCCCTTGCGGGAGAGACCCAGTACTTC
TRBV5-1	-	TRBD1	TRBJ1-6	CANLGQGKSSYNSPLHF	TGCGCCAACCTAGGACAGGGAAAAAGCTCCTATAATTCACCCCTCCACTTT
TRBV4-1	-	-	TRBJ1-6	CASSSGGGSPLHF	TGCGCCAGCTCCTCGGGGGGGGGCTCACCCCTCCACTTT